The 13 T cell receptor beta chains given below trace back to one sample, sequenced in a study of cytomegalovirus exposure and HLA in healthy donors. Use of 60 Vbeta and 13 Jbeta primers characterized the PCR. Assay: immunoSEQ multiplex PCR; the TCRdb copy retains only in-frame clones and omits some. The sample consists of 200,000 to 250,000 clones, 79% of them appearing once. Material: PBMCs. These TCRs come from a man aged 45-65 years in good health and CMV-seronegative.

The rearrangement uses TRBV4-1 and TRBJ2-7; the match to TRBD2 covers 8 bases. With V trimmed by 4 bases and J by 1 base, 6 bases remained unmatched. Looked up from germline, CDR1 is MGHRA and CDR2 is YSYEKL. The CDR3 runs to 15 residues. CDR3 region: CASSPLAGGSYEQYF. CDR3 nucleotides: TGCGCCAGCAGCCCTCTCGCGGGAGGATCCTACGAGCAGTACTTC.

The V and J genes are TRBV10-3 and TRBJ2-7; TRBD2 might be the D (6 bases). CDR3 length: 14 amino acids. The V gene lost 6 bases and the J gene lost 2 bases, with 14 bases spanning the gap. Germline assignment: CDR1 ENHRY and CDR2 SYGVKD. The CDR3 here is CAIRGAGSTYEQYF. As DNA, the CDR3 is TGTGCCATCAGAGGAGCCGGGAGCACCTACGAGCAGTACTTC.

The chain combines TRBV5-1 with TRBJ2-1, with D perhaps matching TRBD1 (6 bases). Germline V gene lookup returns CDR1 SGHRS and CDR2 YFSETQ. The ends were cut back, 4 bases at V and 7 bases at J, with 21 bases in the middle. The CDR3 is made up of 16 amino acids. The CDR3 region has the DNA TGCGCCAGCAGCCAGGACAGTCTAGGGGTATATAATGAGCAGTTCTTC. Translated: CASSQDSLGVYNEQFF.

This sequence joins TRBV19 and TRBJ2-7, with TRBD1 matching over 10 bases. The CDR3 length is 14 residues. The germline V gene encodes CDR1 LNHDA and CDR2 SQIVND (reference sequence). With V trimmed by 5 bases and J by 2 bases, 3 bases remained unmatched. CDR3 loop: CASSRDRGTYEQYF. The CDR3 DNA follows: TGTGCCAGTAGTCGGGACAGGGGAACCTACGAGCAGTACTTC.

The V call is TRBV2, the J call TRBJ2-1; a possible D gene is TRBD2 (5 bases). The V and J ends lost 4 bases and 10 bases respectively, with 17 bases between them. Looked up from germline, CDR1 is SNHLY and CDR2 is FYNNEI. The CDR3 is 14 residues long. CDR3 region: CASSARTGRGEQFF. Written as DNA, the CDR3 is TGTGCCAGCAGTGCCCGGACGGGCAGAGGGGAGCAGTTCTTC.

This rearrangement joins TRBV5-8 to TRBJ2-7; 7 bases map to TRBD1. The CDR3 is 14 residues long. Looked up from germline, CDR1 is SGHTS and CDR2 is YDEGEE. V shed 0 bases and J 0 bases; nucleotides not matched to a gene: 0. DNA of the CDR3: TGTGCCAGCAGCTTGGGACAGGGCTCCTACGAGCAGTACTTC. Translation: CASSLGQGSYEQYF.

The CDR3 protein is CASMKEGQGYEQYF. CDR3 DNA: TGTGCCAGTATGAAAGAGGGACAGGGGTACGAGCAGTACTTC. This chain uses TRBV19 with TRBJ2-7, with 10 bases fitting TRBD1. Trimming removed 7 bases from V and 4 bases from J; junction bases left unmatched: 7. Germline V lookup: CDR1 LNHDA, CDR2 SQIVND (reference sequence). The CDR3 extends over 14 amino acids.

The CDR3 region has the DNA TGTGCCAGCAGCCAATCGACAGGGTTAAATGGCTACACCTTC. Translated: CASSQSTGLNGYTF. This chain links TRBV28 with TRBJ1-2; TRBD1 agrees at 7 bases. The CDR3 is made up of 14 amino acids. V dropped 6 bases and J dropped 6; count of bases not matched to a gene: 10. The germline V gene encodes CDR1 MDHEN and CDR2 SYDVKM.

The chain is built from TRBV27 and TRBJ2-1, with 7 bases matching TRBD2. Trimming removed 6 bases from V and 5 bases from J; junction bases left unmatched: 16. The germline V gene encodes CDR1 MNHEY and CDR2 SMNVEV (reference sequence). This CDR3 is 17 amino acids long. The chain's CDR3 is CASSSVRGGSAHNEQFF. CDR3 DNA sequence: TGTGCCAGCAGCTCCGTGCGTGGCGGGAGTGCCCACAATGAGCAGTTCTTC.

The chain joins TRBV6-5 to TRBJ2-4, with a tentative D call TRBD1 (6 bases). The length of the CDR3 is 16 residues. Trimming took 2 bases from V and 1 from J, leaving 12 bases between them. CDR1 is MNHEY and CDR2 is SVGAGI in the germline V gene. For the CDR3, the DNA is TGTGCCAGCAGTTACAGCCAGGGGCGGGCCAAAAACATTCAGTACTTC. Translated, it gives CASSYSQGRAKNIQYF.

The chain combines TRBV5-4 with TRBJ2-1; 7 bases are a match to TRBD2. Germline loops: CDR1 SGHNT, CDR2 YYREEE (reference sequence). The V segment lost 3 bases and the J segment 0 bases; nucleotides outside the gene matches: 12. The CDR3 is 18 residues long. The CDR3 DNA is TGTGCCAGCAGCTCTGACCGATCGGGCGGGAGCTCCTACAATGAGCAGTTCTTC. This sequence encodes CASSSDRSGGSSYNEQFF.

This clone was detected a few times. The chain recombines TRBV5-1 with TRBJ1-4, with 8 bases lining up with TRBD1. The CDR3 runs to 15 residues. V shed 5 bases, J shed 8 bases, and the junction held 11 bases outside the gene matches. Germline V gives CDR1 SGHRS, CDR2 YFSETQ. Here the CDR3 reads CASSLGRGQDEKLFF. The CDR3 DNA follows: TGCGCCAGCAGTCTCGGCAGGGGGCAGGACGAAAAACTGTTTTTT.

Note on this clone: This sample includes further DNA sequences coding for the same CDR3. The rearrangement joins TRBV28 to TRBJ1-3; a weak D match, TRBD1 (6 bases). V lost 7 bases to trimming and J lost 0 bases, with 10 bases between them. The CDR3 consists of 14 residues. In germline, CDR1 is MDHEN, CDR2 SYDVKM. The CDR3 region is CASTPTGSGNTIYF. The CDR3 bases are TGTGCCAGCACCCCGACAGGCTCTGGAAACACCATATATTTT.